The source of this T cell receptor beta chain is a study of post-analysis software for immune sequencing data. Study-level findings and limits: Strong same-batch co-clustering of samples appeared with F measure clustering. When compared against controls, multiple sclerosis patients showed significantly lower normalized Chao1 diversity.

Presence of unique molecular identifiers characterized the TCR beta cDNA libraries. Out of roughly 0.85 to 11 million T cells, hundreds of thousands of cDNA molecules were generated. Using its own MiXCR run on the PCR reads, TCRdb lists one record per CDR3 protein. In the table there are 380,000 or so distinct CDR3 sequences, approximately 33% of which are singletons. About this clonotype: Its antigen is unidentified.

The sample comprised blood. The source of this sequence is a girl aged 5-17 years with multiple sclerosis.

This CDR3 is CASSLTAGPLYGSYEQYF. Here the CDR3 DNA reads TGTGCCAGCAGCTTGACAGCTGGTCCCCTATACGGCTCCTACGAGCAGTACTTC. V usage is TRBV7-9 and J usage is TRBJ2-7, with TRBD1 as a possible D gene (5 bases). Germline V lookup: CDR1 SEHNR, CDR2 FQNEAQ (reference sequence). The CDR3 runs to 18 residues. V lost 3 bases and J lost 0, with 21 bases in between.